This T cell receptor beta chain originates from a study of monozygotic twins with cystic fibrosis. Only in-frame clones appear in the TCRdb table, and some are missing; sequencing was by immunoSEQ multiplex PCR. The table shows 25,000 to 35,000 clones, with roughly 80% occurring only once. Points from the study as a whole: Co-twins had the most similar V usage for 13 of 16 pairs, J for 8. Monozygotic CF twin pairs shared significantly more nucleotide-identical clonotypes than unrelated CF individuals did. Low clonality (median roughly 0.009) suggested a mostly naive repertoire.

In regard to this clone: Its antigen is unknown.

Input material: blood. This receptor was taken from a girl aged 2 to 10 with cystic fibrosis.

The CDR3 here is CASTLGDSYEQYF. As DNA, the CDR3 is TGTGCCTCGACTCTGGGCGACTCCTACGAGCAGTACTTC. V and J are TRBV30 and TRBJ2-7; D gene unclear. The germline gives CDR1 GTSNPN, CDR2 SVGIG (reference sequence). The CDR3 totals 13 residues. V shed 7 bases and J shed 0 bases, with 13 bases lying between them. Drawing the rest from reference TRBV30 and TRBJ2-7, the complete variable domain is SQTIHQWPATLVQPVGSPLSLECTVEGTSNPNLYWYRQAAGRGLQLLFYSVGIGQISSEVPQNLSASRPQDRQFILSSKKLLLSDSGFYLCASTLGDSYEQYFGPGTRLTVT.